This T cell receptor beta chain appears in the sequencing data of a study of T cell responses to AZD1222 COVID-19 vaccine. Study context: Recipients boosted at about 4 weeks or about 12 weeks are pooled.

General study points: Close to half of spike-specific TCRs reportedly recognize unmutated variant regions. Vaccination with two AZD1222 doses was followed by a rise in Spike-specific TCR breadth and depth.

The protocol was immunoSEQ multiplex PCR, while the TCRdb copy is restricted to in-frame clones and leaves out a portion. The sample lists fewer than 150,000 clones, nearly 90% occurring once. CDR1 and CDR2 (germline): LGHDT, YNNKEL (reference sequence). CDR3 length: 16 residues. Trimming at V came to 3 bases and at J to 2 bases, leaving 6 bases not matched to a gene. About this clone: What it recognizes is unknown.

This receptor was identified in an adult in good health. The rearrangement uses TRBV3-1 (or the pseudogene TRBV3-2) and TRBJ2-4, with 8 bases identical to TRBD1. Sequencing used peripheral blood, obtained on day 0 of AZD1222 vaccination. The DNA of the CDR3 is TGTGCCAGCAGCCAGGAAACAGGGGGGCCCAAAAACATTCAGTACTTC. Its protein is CASSQETGGPKNIQYF.